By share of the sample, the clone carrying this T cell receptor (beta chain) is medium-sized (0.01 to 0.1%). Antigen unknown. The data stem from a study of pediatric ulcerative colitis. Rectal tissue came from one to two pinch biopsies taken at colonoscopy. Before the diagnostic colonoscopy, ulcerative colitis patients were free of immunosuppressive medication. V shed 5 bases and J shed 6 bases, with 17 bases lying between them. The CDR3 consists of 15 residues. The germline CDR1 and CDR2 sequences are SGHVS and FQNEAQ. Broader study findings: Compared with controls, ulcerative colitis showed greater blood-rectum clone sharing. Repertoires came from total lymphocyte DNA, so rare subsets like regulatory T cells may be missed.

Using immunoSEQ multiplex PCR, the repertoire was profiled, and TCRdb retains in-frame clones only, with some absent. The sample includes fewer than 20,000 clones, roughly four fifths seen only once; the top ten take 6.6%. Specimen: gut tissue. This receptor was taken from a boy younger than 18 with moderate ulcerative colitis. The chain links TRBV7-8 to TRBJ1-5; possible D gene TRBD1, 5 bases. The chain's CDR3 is CASSPPARAVQPQHF. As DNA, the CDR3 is TGTGCCAGCAGCCCCCCCGCCAGGGCCGTTCAGCCCCAGCATTTT.